This T cell receptor beta chain was sequenced for a study of blood T cell repertoires in COVID-19. Methods used by the authors: By means of reference gene primer amplification, nucleated cell counts were estimated. Libraries were prepared by immunoSEQ multiplex PCR; TCRdb keeps only in-frame clonotypes and omits some of them. D and trimming come from the DNA, and the V and J calls and clone size come from that table. The data hold roughly 73,000 clones, with 89% observed a single time. This sequence originates from a man older than 75 with acute or convalescent COVID-19. Input material: peripheral blood.

The CDR3 is CASSPPASGGKEQYF. CDR3 bases: TGTGCCAGCTCACCCCCAGCGAGCGGGGGGAAAGAGCAGTACTTC. The chain employs TRBV18 and TRBJ2-7; TRBD2 agrees at 9 bases. Unmatched junction bases numbered 10, after V lost 3 bases and J lost 7 bases. CDR3 length: 15 amino acids. Germline-derived CDR1 and CDR2 are KGHSH and LQKENI. Drawing the rest from reference TRBV18 and TRBJ2-7, the complete variable domain is NAGVMQNPRHLVRRRGQEARLRCSPMKGHSHVYWYRQLPEEGLKFMVYLQKENIIDESGMPKERFSAEFPKEGPSILRIQQVVRGDSAAYFCASSPPASGGKEQYFGPGTRLTVT.